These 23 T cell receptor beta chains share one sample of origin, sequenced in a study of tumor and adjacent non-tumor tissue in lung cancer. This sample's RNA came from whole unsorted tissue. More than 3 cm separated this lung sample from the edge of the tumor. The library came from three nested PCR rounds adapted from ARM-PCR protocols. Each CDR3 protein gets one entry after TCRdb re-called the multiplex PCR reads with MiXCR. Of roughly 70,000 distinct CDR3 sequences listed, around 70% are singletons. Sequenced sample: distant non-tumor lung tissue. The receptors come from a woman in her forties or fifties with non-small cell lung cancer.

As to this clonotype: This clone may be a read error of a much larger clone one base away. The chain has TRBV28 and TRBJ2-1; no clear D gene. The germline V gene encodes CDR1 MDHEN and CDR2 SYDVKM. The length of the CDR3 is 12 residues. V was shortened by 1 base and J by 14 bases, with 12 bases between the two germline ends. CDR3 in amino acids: CASSLLFRPEFF. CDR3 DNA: TGTGCCAGCAGTTTATTGTTCAGGCCGGAGTTCTTC.

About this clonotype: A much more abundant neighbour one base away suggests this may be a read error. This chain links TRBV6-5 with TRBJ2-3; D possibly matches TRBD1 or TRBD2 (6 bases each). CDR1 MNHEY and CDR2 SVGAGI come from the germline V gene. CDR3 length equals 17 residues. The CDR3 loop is CAISYSGGRADTDTQYF. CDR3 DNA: TGTGCCATCAGTTACTCTGGGGGGCGCGCGGACACAGATACGCAGTATTTT.

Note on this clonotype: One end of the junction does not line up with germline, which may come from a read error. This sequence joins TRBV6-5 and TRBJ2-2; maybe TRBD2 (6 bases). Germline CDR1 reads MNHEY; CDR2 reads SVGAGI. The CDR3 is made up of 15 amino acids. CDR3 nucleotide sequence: TGTGCCAGCAGTTACTGGACTAACCAGCCCGGGGAGCTATTTTTT. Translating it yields CASSYWTNQPGELFF.

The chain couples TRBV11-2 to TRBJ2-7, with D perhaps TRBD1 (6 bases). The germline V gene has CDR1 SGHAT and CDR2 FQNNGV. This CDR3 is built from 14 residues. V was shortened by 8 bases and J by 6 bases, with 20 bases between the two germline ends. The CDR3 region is CASDFGQFSSEQYF. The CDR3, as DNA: TGTGCCAGCGACTTTGGACAGTTCTCGTCCGAGCAGTACTTC.

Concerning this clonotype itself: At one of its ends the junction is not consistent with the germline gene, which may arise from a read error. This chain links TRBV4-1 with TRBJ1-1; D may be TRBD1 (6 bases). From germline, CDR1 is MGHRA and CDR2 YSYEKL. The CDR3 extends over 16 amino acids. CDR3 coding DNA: TGCGCCAGTAGCCAAAATCGTTACAGGGTGAACACTGAAGCTTTCTTT. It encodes CASSQNRYRVNTEAFF.

CDR3 region: CASSPGGGGYEQYF. The DNA for the CDR3 is TGTGCCAGCAGCCCAGGCGGGGGAGGCTACGAGCAGTACTTC. V gene TRBV7-9 combines with J gene TRBJ2-7; 7 bases agree with TRBD2. J was trimmed by 3 bases and V by 5 bases; bases with no gene match: 7. Germline V gene sequence: CDR1 SEHNR, CDR2 FQNEAQ (reference sequence). This CDR3 has 14 amino acids.

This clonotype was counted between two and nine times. The CDR3 spells CSAAGGGVDTQYF. CDR3 in DNA: TGCAGCGCAGCGGGGGGGGGAGTAGATACGCAGTATTTT. V is TRBV29-1 and J is TRBJ2-3; 10 bases align to TRBD2. The CDR3 spans 13 residues. Per germline, CDR1 SQVTM and CDR2 ANQGSEA. V trimming: 7 bases; J trimming: 5 bases; junction bases outside the gene matches: 6.

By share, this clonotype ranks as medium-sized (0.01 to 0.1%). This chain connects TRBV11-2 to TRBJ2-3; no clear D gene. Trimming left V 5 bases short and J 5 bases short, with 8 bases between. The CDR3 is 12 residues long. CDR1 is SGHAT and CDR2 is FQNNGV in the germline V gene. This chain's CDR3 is CASSLTGDTQYF. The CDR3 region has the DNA TGTGCCAGCAGCCTTACGGGAGATACGCAGTATTTT.

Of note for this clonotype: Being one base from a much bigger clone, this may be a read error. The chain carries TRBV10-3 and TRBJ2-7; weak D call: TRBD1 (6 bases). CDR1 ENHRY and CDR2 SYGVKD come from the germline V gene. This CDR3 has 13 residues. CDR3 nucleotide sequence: TGTGCCATCAGTCCGGACAGCTCCTACGAGCGGTACTTC. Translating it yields CAISPDSSYERYF.

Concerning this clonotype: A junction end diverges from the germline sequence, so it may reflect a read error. The CDR3 region is CSAARTGSYEQHF. The CDR3 DNA sequence: TGCAGTGCTGCAAGGACAGGGAGCTACGAGCAACACTTC. This chain connects TRBV20-1 to TRBJ2-7, with TRBD1 matching over 8 bases. The CDR3 contains 13 residues. Germline loops: CDR1 DFQATT, CDR2 SNEGSKA (reference sequence).

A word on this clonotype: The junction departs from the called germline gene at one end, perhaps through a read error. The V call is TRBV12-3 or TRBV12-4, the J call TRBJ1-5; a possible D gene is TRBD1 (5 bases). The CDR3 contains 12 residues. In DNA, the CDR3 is TGTCCCAGCAGATTCCAGGGCCAACCCCAGCATTTT. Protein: CPSRFQGQPQHF.

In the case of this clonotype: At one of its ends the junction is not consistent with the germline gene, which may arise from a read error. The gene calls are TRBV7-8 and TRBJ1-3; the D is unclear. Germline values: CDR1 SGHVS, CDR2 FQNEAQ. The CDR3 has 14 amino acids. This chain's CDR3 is CVSSPYSSGNTIYF. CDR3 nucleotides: TGTGTCAGCAGCCCCTATAGCTCAGGAAACACCATATATTTT.

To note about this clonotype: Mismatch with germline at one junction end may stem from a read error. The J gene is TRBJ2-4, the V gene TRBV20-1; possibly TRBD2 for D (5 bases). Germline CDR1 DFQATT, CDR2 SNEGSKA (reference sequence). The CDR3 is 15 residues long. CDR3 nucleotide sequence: TGCAGTGCTAGAGATACCAGGCTAGCCAAAAACGTTCAGTACTTT. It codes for CSARDTRLAKNVQYF.

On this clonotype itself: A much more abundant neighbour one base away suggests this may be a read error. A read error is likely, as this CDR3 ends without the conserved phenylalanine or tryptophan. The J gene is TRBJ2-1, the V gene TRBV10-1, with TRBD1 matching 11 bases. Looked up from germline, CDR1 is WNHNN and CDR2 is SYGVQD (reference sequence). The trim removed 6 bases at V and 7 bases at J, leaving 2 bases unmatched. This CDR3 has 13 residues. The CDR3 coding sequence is TGCGCCAGCAGAGGACAGGGGGCTAATGAGCAGTTCCTC. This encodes CASRGQGANEQFL.

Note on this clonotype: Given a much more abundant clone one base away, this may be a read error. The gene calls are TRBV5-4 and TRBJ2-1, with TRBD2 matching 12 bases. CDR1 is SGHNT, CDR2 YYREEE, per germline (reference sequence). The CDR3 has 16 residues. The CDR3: CASNLDMTSGSDEQFF. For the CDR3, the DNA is TGTGCCAGCAACTTGGATATGACTAGCGGGAGCGATGAGCAGTTCTTC.

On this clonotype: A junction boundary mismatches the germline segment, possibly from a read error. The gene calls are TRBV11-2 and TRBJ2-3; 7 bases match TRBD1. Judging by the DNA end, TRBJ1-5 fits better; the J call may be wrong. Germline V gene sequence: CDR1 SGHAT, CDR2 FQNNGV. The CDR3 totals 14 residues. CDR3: CTSSLGPGGDTQHF. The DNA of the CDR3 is TGTACCAGCAGCTTGGGACCAGGGGGAGATACGCAGCATTTT.

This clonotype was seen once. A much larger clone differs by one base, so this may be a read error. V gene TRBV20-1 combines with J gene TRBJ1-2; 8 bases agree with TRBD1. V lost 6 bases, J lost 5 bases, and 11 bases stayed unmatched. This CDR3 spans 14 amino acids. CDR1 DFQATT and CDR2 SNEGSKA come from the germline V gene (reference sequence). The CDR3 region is CSATWDRCFYGYTF. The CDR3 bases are TGCAGTGCCACCTGGGACAGGTGCTTTTATGGCTACACCTTC.

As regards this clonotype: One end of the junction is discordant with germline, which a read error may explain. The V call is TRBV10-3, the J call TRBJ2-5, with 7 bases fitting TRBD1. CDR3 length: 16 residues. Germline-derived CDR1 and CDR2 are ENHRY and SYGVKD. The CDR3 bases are TGTGCCATCTGTGACTGTAGGGGGCAATGGCAGCAGACCCAGTACTTC. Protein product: CAICDCRGQWQQTQYF.

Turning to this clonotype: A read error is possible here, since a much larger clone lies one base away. As DNA, the CDR3 is TGTGCCAGCACACTAGCGGGAGACAATGAGCAGTTCTTC. It encodes CASTLAGDNEQFF. The rearrangement links TRBV12-3 or TRBV12-4 to TRBJ2-1; 11 positions match TRBD2. This CDR3 is 13 amino acids long. J lost 5 bases, V lost 7 bases, and 1 base had no gene match.

The CDR3 bases are TGTGCCAGCAGCTTAGATCCCGGGAGTAGCGAGCAGTACGTC. Translating gives CASSLDPGSSEQYV. The chain links TRBV11-2 to TRBJ2-7; maybe TRBD2 (6 bases). V was clipped by 0 bases and J by 6 bases, with 12 bases between them. The CDR3 is 14 amino acids. Germline V gene data show CDR1 as SGHAT and CDR2 as FQNNGV.

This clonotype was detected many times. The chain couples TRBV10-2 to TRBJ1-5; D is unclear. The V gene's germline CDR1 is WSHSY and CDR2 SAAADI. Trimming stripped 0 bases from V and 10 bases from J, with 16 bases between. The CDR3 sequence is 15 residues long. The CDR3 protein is CASSESEAHVEPQHF. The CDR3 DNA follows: TGCGCCAGCAGTGAGTCAGAGGCCCATGTTGAACCCCAGCATTTT.

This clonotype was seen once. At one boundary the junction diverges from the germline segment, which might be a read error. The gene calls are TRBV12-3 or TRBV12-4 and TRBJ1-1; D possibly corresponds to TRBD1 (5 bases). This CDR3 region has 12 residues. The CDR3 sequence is CASRSGTGGALF. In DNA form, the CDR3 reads TGTGCCAGCAGATCGGGGACGGGAGGAGCTCTCTTT.

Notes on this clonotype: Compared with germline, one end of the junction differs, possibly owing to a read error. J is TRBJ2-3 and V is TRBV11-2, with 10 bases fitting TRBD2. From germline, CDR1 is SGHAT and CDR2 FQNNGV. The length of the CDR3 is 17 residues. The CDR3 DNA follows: TGTTCCAGCAGCTTAGATGGTAGCGGGGGGATCACAGATACGCAATATTTT. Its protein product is CSSSLDGSGGITDTQYF.